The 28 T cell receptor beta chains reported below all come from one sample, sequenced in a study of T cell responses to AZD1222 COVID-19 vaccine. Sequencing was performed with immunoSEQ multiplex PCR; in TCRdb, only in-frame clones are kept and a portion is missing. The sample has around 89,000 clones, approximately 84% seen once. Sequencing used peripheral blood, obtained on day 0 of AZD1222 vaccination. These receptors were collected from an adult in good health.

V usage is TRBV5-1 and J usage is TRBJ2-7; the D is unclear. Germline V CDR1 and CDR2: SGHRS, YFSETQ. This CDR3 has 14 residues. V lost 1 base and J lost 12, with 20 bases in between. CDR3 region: CASSLRRAILFAYF. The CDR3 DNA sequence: TGCGCCAGCAGCTTGCGGCGAGCTATTCTTTTTGCGTACTTC.

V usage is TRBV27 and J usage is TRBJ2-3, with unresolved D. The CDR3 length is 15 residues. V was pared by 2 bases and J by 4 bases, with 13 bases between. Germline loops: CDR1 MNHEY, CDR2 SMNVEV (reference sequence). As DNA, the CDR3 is TGTGCCAGCAGTTTAGGGGTAGGGTCCCCAGATACGCAGTATTTT. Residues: CASSLGVGSPDTQYF.

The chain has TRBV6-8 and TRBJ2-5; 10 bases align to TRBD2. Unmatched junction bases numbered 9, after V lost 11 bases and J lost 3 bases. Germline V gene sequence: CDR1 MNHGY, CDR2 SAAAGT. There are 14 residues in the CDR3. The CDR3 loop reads CAGRWTSGEETQYF. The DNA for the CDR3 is TGTGCCGGACGGTGGACTAGCGGAGAAGAGACCCAGTACTTC.

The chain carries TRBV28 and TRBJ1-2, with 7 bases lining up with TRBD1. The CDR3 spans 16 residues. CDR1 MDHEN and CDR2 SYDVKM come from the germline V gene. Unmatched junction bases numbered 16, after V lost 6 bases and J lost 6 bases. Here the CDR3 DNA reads TGTGCCAGCAGCCCGGGGGGAGGCAGGGGGGTTGATGGCTACACCTTC. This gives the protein CASSPGGGRGVDGYTF.

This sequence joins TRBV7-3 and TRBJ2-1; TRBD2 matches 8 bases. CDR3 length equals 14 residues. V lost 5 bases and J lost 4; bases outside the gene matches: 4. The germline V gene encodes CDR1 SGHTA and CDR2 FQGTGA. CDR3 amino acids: CASSPAGAYNEQFF. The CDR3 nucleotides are TGTGCCAGCAGCCCAGCGGGGGCTTACAATGAGCAGTTCTTC.

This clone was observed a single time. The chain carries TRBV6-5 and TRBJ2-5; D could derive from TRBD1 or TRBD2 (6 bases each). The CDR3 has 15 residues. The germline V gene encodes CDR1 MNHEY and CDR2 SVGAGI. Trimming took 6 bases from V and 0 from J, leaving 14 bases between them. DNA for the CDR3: TGTGCCAGCAGCCTAGGGGGGAACTACCAAGAGACCCAGTACTTC. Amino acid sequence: CASSLGGNYQETQYF.

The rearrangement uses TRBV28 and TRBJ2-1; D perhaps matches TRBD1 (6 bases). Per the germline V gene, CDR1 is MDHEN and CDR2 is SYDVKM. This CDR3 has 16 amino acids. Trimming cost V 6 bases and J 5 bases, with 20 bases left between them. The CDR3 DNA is TGTGCCAGCAGCCCAGGGAGAAGGGGGATCAACAATGAGCAGTTCTTC. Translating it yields CASSPGRRGINNEQFF.

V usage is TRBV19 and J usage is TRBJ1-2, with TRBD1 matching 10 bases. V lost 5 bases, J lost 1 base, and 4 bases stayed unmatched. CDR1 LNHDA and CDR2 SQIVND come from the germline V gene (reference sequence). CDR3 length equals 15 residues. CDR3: CASSPGTGVNYGYTF. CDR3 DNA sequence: TGTGCCAGTAGTCCGGGGACAGGGGTTAACTATGGCTACACCTTC.

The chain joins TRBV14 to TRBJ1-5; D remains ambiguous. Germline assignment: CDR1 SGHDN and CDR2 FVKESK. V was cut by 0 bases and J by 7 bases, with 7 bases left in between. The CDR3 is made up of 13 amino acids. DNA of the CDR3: TGTGCCAGCAGCCAAGATTTACGGCAGCCCCAGCATTTT. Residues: CASSQDLRQPQHF.

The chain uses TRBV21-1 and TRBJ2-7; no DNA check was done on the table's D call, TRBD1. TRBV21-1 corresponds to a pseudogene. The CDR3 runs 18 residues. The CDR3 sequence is CASSIGGVRDSAAYEQYF. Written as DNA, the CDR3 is TGTGCCAGCAGCATTGGGGGTGTTCGGGACAGTGCGGCCTACGAGCAGTACTTC.

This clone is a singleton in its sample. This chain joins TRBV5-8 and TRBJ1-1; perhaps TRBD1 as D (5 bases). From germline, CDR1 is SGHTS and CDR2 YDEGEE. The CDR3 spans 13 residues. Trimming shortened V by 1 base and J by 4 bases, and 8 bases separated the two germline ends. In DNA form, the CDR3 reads TGTGCCAGCAGCTTGTCAGGGTTCACTGAAGCTTTCTTT. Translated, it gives CASSLSGFTEAFF.

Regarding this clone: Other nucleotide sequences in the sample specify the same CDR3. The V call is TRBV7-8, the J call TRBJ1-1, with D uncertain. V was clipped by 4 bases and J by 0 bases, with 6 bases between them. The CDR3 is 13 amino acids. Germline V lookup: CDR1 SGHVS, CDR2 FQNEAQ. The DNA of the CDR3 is TGTGCCAGCAGCTCAACAGTGAACACTGAAGCTTTCTTT. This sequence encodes CASSSTVNTEAFF.

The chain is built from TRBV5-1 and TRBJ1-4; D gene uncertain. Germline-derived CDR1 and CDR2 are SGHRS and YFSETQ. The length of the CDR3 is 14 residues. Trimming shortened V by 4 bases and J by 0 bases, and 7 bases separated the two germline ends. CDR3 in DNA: TGCGCCAGCAGCGATACTACAACTAATGAAAAACTGTTTTTT. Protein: CASSDTTTNEKLFF.

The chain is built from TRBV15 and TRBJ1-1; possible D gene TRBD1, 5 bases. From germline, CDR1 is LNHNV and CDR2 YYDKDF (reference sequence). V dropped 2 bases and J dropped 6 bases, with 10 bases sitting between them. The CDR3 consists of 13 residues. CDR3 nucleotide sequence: TGTGCCACCAGCAGACTGATGGGGGCTGAAGCTTTCTTT. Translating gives CATSRLMGAEAFF.

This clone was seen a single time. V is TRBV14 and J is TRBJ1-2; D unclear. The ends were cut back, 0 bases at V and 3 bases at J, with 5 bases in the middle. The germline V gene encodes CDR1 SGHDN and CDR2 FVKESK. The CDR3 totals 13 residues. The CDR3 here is CASSQEIDYGYTF. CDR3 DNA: TGTGCCAGCAGCCAAGAGATAGACTATGGCTACACCTTC. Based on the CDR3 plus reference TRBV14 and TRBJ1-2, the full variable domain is EAGVTQFPSHSVIEKGQTVTLRCDPISGHDNLYWYRRVMGKEIKFLLHFVKESKQDESGMPNNRFLAERTGGTYSTLKVQPAELEDSGVYFCASSQEIDYGYTFGSGTRLTVV.

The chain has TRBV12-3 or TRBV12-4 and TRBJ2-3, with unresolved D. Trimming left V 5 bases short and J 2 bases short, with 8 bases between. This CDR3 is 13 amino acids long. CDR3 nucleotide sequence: TGTGCCAGCAGTCCCGGCGTCACAGATACGCAGTATTTT. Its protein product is CASSPGVTDTQYF.

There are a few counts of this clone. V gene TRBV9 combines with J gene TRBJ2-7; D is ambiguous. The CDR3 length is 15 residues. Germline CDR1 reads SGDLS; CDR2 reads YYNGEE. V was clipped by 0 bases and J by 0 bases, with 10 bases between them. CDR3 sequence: CASSVGHLDSYEQYF. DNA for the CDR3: TGTGCCAGCAGCGTAGGGCACCTAGACTCCTACGAGCAGTACTTC.

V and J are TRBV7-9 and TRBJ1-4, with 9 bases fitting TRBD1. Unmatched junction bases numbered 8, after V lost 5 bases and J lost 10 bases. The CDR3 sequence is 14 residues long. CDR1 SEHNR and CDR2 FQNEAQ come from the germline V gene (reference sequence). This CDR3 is CASSAGQGMRKLFF. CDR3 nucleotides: TGTGCCAGCAGCGCGGGACAGGGAATGAGAAAACTGTTTTTT. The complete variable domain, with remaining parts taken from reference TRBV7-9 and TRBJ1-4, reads DTGVSQNPRHKITKRGQNVTFRCDPISEHNRLYWYRQTLGQGPEFLTYFQNEAQLEKSRLLSDRFSAERPKGSFSTLEIQRTEQGDSAMYLCASSAGQGMRKLFFGSGTQLSVL.

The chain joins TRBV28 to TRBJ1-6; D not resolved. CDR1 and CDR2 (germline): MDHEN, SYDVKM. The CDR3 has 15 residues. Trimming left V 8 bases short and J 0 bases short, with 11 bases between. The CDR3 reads CASQMEVSYNSPLHF. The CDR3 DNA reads TGTGCCAGCCAAATGGAAGTCTCCTATAATTCACCCCTCCACTTT.

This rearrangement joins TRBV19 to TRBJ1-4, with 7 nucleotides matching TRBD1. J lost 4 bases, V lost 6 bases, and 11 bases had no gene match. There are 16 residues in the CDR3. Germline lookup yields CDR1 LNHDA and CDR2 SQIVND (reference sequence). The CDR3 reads CASSRSRDSYNEKLFF. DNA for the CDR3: TGTGCCAGTAGCCGCTCGCGGGACAGCTATAATGAAAAACTGTTTTTT.

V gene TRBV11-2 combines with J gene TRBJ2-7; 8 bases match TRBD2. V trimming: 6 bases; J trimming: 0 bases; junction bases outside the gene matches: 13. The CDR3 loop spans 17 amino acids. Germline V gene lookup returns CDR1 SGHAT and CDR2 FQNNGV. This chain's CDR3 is CASRAFGGGRPSYEQYF. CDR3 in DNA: TGTGCCAGCAGGGCTTTTGGCGGGGGGCGACCCTCCTACGAGCAGTACTTC.

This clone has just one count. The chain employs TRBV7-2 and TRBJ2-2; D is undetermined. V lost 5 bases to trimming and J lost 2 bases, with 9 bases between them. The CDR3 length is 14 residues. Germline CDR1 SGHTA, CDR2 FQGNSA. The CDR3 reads CASSRSFNTGELFF. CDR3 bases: TGTGCCAGCAGCCGCTCTTTTAACACCGGGGAGCTGTTTTTT. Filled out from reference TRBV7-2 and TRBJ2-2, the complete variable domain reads GAGVSQSPSNKVTEKGKDVELRCDPISGHTALYWYRQSLGQGLEFLIYFQGNSAPDKSGLPSDRFSAERTGGSVSTLTIQRTQQEDSAVYLCASSRSFNTGELFFGEGSRLTVL.

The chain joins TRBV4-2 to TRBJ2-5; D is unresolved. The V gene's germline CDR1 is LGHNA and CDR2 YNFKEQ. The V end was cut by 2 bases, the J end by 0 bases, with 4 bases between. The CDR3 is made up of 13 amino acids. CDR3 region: CASSQTDQETQYF. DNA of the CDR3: TGTGCCAGCAGCCAAACGGACCAAGAGACCCAGTACTTC.

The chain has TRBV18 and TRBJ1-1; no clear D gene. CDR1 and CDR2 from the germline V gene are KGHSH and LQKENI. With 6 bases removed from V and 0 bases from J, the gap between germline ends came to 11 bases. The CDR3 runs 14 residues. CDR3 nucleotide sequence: TGTGCCAGCTCCCAAGTTTCAATGAACACTGAAGCTTTCTTT. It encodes CASSQVSMNTEAFF.

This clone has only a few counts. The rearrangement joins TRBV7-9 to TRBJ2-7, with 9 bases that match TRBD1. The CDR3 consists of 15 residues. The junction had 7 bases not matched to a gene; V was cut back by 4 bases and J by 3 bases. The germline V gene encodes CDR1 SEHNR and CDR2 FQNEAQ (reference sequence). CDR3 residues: CASSSTGDRDYEQYF. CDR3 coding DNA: TGTGCCAGCAGCTCCACGGGGGACAGGGACTACGAGCAGTACTTC.

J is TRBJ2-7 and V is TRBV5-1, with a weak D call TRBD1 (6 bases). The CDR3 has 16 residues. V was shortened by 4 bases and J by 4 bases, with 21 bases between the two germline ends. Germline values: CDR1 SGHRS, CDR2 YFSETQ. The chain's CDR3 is CASSPVGDGRGYEQYF. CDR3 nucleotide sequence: TGCGCCAGCAGCCCGGTCGGGGACGGCAGGGGTTACGAGCAGTACTTC.

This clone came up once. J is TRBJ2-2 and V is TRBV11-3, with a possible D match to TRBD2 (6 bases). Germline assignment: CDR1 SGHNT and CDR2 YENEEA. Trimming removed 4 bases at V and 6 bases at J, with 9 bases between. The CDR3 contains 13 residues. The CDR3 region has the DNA TGTGCCAGCAGCTCGGGGGTGCCCGGGGAGCTGTTTTTT. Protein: CASSSGVPGELFF.

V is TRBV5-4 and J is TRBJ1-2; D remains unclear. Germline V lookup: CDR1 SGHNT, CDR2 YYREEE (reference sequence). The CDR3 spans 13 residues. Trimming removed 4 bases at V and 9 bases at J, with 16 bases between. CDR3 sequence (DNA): TGTGCCAGCAGCATTGATGGGGAGGGCAGCTACACCTTC. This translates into CASSIDGEGSYTF.